This T cell receptor beta chain was identified in a study of CD8+ T cells in alopecia areata. Notes on this clone: Its matching antigen is unknown.

The CDR3 length is 19 residues. The germline CDR1 and CDR2 sequences are SGDLS and YYNGEE. Trimming shortened V by 2 bases and J by 0 bases, and 18 bases separated the two germline ends. Study results and caveats: Scalp sample data also include resident alphabeta T cells from normal skin. Higher clonality and more expanded CD8+ clones appeared in lesional than normal scalp.

Lesional scalp punch biopsies and peripheral blood were collected from alopecia areata patients. Extraction and reverse transcription of RNA yielded cDNA as the sequencing template. TCRdb's copy holds only in-frame clones and misses some; the assay was immunoSEQ multiplex PCR. The sample has 150,000 to 200,000 clones; 50% to 75% are singletons. This receptor was identified in a human donor with alopecia areata. This chain links TRBV9 with TRBJ2-6; D assignment may be TRBD1 or TRBD2 (6 bases each). The material was CD4+ T cells sorted from blood, obtained at week 0. CDR3 sequence reads: CASSVRGSGYGSGANVLTF. Written as DNA, the CDR3 is TGTGCCAGCAGCGTTAGGGGGAGCGGGTACGGCTCTGGGGCCAACGTCCTGACTTTC.